This T cell receptor (beta chain) stems from a study of PD-1 blockade in mismatch repair-deficient tumors. Method: immunoSEQ multiplex PCR; TCRdb's copy keeps in-frame clones and lacks some. The data contain about 67,000 clones, about 78% of them singletons. Per germline, CDR1 SGHTA and CDR2 FQGTGA. This CDR3 spans 14 amino acids. The J segment lost 7 bases and the V segment lost 3 bases, leaving 6 bases of the junction unmatched. This chain uses TRBV7-3 with TRBJ2-1; TRBD2 matches at 7 bases. The clonotype was recovered from an adult with mismatch repair-deficient cancer. The sequenced sample was peripheral blood, obtained 2 weeks after starting pembrolizumab. As DNA, the CDR3 is TGTGCCAGCAGCTTGTCGGGAGGAGTAAATGAGCAGTTCTTC. Translated: CASSLSGGVNEQFF.